These 10 T cell receptor beta chains were all obtained from the same sample, sequenced in a study of TIL therapy for anti-PD-1-resistant metastatic lung cancer. Time point given: pre-treatment sample, taken before nivolumab and TIL therapy. The libraries were made with immunoSEQ v3. TCRdb's copy holds only in-frame clones and misses some; the assay was immunoSEQ multiplex PCR. The repertoire has fewer than 60,000 clones, 86% of them found once; the top ten carry around 5.1%. The source material was blood, sampled at baseline. The receptors were gathered from a person aged 25 to 85 with non-small cell lung cancer.

The chain has TRBV6-4 and TRBJ2-3; D possibly corresponds to TRBD2 (5 bases). V lost 4 bases and J 3 bases, leaving 8 bases between the germline ends. In germline, CDR1 is MRHNA, CDR2 SNTAGT. The CDR3 is made up of 13 amino acids. The CDR3 spells CASSGAATDTQYF. CDR3 DNA sequence: TGTGCCAGCAGTGGAGCGGCAACAGATACGCAGTATTTT.

This chain links TRBV5-1 with TRBJ2-3; tentatively, D is TRBD2 (6 bases). This CDR3 is 15 amino acids long. Germline V gives CDR1 SGHRS, CDR2 YFSETQ. V gave up 7 bases and J gave up 2 bases, with 17 bases separating them. The CDR3 here is CASGVRLANTDTQYF. CDR3 nucleotides: TGCGCCAGCGGCGTCCGCCTAGCGAACACAGATACGCAGTATTTT.

The chain uses TRBV7-2 and TRBJ2-7, with D hard to call. The CDR3 spans 11 residues. Per germline, CDR1 SGHTA and CDR2 FQGNSA. V lost 5 bases and J 7 bases, leaving 9 bases between the germline ends. Here the CDR3 DNA reads TGTGCCAGCAGCGCAGATAGGGAGCAGTACTTC. This translates into CASSADREQYF.

The genes are TRBV28 and TRBJ2-2; either TRBD1 or TRBD2 may fit D (5 bases each). The CDR3 is made up of 16 amino acids. The germline V and J ends were trimmed by 7 bases and 8 bases, with 23 bases remaining between them. The germline V gene encodes CDR1 MDHEN and CDR2 SYDVKM. The CDR3 loop reads CASTLTWDPVFGELFF. The CDR3 DNA follows: TGTGCCAGCACCCTAACCTGGGACCCCGTTTTTGGGGAGCTGTTTTTT.

The chain is built from TRBV4-3 and TRBJ2-3, with 7 bases identical to TRBD1. The germline CDR1 and CDR2 sequences are LGHNA and YSLEER. This CDR3 region has 15 residues. V dropped 3 bases and J dropped 2; count of bases not matched to a gene: 5. This chain's CDR3 is CASSHKQGPTDTQYF. CDR3 nucleotides: TGCGCCAGCAGCCACAAACAGGGGCCCACAGATACGCAGTATTTT.

V usage is TRBV6-4 and J usage is TRBJ1-1; D might be TRBD1 (6 bases). Trimming cost V 4 bases and J 4 bases, with 13 bases left between them. Germline V gives CDR1 MRHNA, CDR2 SNTAGT. The length of the CDR3 is 14 residues. The CDR3 protein is CASSAHRVVTEAFF. In DNA form, the CDR3 reads TGTGCCAGCAGTGCCCACAGGGTGGTCACTGAAGCTTTCTTT.

The chain links TRBV28 to TRBJ2-7; 12 bases are a match to TRBD1. CDR3 length: 16 amino acids. Trimming at V came to 5 bases and at J to 2 bases, leaving 7 bases not matched to a gene. Germline assignment: CDR1 MDHEN and CDR2 SYDVKM. The CDR3 nucleotides read TGTGCCAGCAGTCCCCGGAGGGACAGGGGGCCCTACGAGCAGTACTTC. As protein: CASSPRRDRGPYEQYF.

The chain couples TRBV5-1 to TRBJ2-3; 8 nucleotides line up with TRBD1. Germline CDR1 SGHRS, CDR2 YFSETQ. V was clipped by 0 bases and J by 1 base; unmatched bases: 7. The CDR3 has 17 residues. As DNA, the CDR3 is TGCGCCAGCAGCTTGGCCCGCGGACAGGGCGGCACAGATACGCAGTATTTT. Translated: CASSLARGQGGTDTQYF. Full variable domain (rest looked up from reference TRBV5-1 and TRBJ2-3): KAGVTQTPRYLIKTRGQQVTLSCSPISGHRSVSWYQQTPGQGLQFLFEYFSETQRNKGNFPGRFSGRQFSNSRSEMNVSTLELGDSALYLCASSLARGQGGTDTQYFGPGTRLTVL.

The chain carries TRBV21-1 and TRBJ2-1. TRBV21-1 is classified as a pseudogene. CDR3 length: 16 amino acids. The CDR3 reads CASAHGGSTNYNEQFF. The CDR3 DNA reads TGTGCCAGCGCTCATGGGGGATCAACTAACTACAATGAGCAGTTCTTC.

This chain links TRBV28 with TRBJ2-1; 12 bases agree with TRBD2. Losses at the gene ends were 4 bases for V and 7 bases for J; bases not matched to a gene: 5. CDR1 is MDHEN, CDR2 SYDVKM, per germline. This CDR3 is 15 amino acids long. Written as DNA, the CDR3 is TGTGCCAGCAGTTCCGGGACTAGCGGGCGGAATGAGCAGTTCTTC. Translating gives CASSSGTSGRNEQFF.